This T cell receptor (beta chain) was documented in a study of cytomegalovirus exposure and HLA in healthy donors. Whole-study context: Unique TCR beta sequences numbering around 110 million came from 150 million to 200 million T cells in an earlier analysis. The study's findings and limits: For most TCR beta V segments, an earlier analysis put the productive rate at about 87% or about 30% of the time. The authors confirmed in vitro that a few CMV-associated chains were specific for CMV antigens. Presence/absence analyses supposed approximately even sequencing depth among donors.

This PCR relied on a set of 60 Vbeta primers and 13 Jbeta primers. The assay was immunoSEQ multiplex PCR, and TCRdb's table has in-frame clones only and misses some. The sample yields some 200,000 clones, approximately 82% seen once. On this clone: The target antigen is unknown.

CDR1 and CDR2 (germline): MNHEY, SMNVEV (reference sequence). V lost 2 bases, J lost 9 bases, and 20 bases lay in between. The CDR3 spans 15 residues. The receptor was isolated from a woman in her 30s in good health and CMV-seronegative. This sequence joins TRBV27 and TRBJ2-7; tentative D call: TRBD2 (6 bases). Sequenced: PBMCs. The CDR3 bases are TGTGCCAGCAGTTTAATTAGTACAGGCCGGGGAGGGCAGTACTTC. This codes for CASSLISTGRGGQYF.